This TCR beta chain was documented in a study of shared clonotypes between healthy human individuals. In regard to this clone: Its antigen is not known.

Sequencing used immunoSEQ multiplex PCR; TCRdb keeps in-frame clones, though not all of them. Of around 700,000 clones listed, 55% to 75% are singletons. The study's findings and limits: Clonotypes shared by all four sorted-subset donors had higher generation probabilities than non-shared clonotypes.

The clonotype originates from a woman in her 30s in good health. Sequenced material: memory CD4+ T cells sorted from blood. Subset given: CD45RA-negative fraction.

CDR3 sequence (DNA): TGTGCCAGCAGTGTTGAGGGACAACCCTATGGCTACACCTTC. It encodes CASSVEGQPYGYTF. The chain is built from TRBV2 and TRBJ1-2, with D possibly being TRBD1 (6 bases). Trimming stripped 4 bases from V and 4 bases from J, with 13 bases between. Germline values: CDR1 SNHLY, CDR2 FYNNEI. The CDR3 is 14 residues long.